This TCR beta chain was found in a study of T cells in Graves' hyperthyroidism and ophthalmopathy. Study conclusions and caveats: Most thyroid clonotypes expanded above 0.001 appeared in blood too. Ophthalmopathy was model-predicted a median about six months pre-onset.

Clinicians diagnosed patients from clinical symptoms, serum thyroxine and TRAb, thyroid ultrasound and orbital computed tomography. TCR beta CDR3 sequences were amplified from RNA transcripts. HTBI primers drove first-round RT-PCR of the TCR CDR3. TCRdb re-derived calls from the multiplex PCR reads in MiXCR, one entry per CDR3 protein. Of hundreds of thousands of distinct CDR3 sequences listed, more than 30% are singletons. This clonotype has only a few counts. The antigen is not known. Per the germline V gene, CDR1 is SGDLS and CDR2 is YYNGEE. V lost 4 bases to trimming and J lost 5 bases; unmatched junction nucleotides: 8. The CDR3 has 16 residues.

The clonotype comes from a man between 18 and 35 years old with Graves' hyperthyroidism. The J gene is TRBJ2-5, the V gene TRBV9; 13 nucleotides line up with TRBD2. Sequenced input: blood. In nucleotides, the CDR3 is TGTGCCAGCAGCTCCTCCGGGACTAGCGGGAAGGAGACCCAGTACTTC. Translated, it gives CASSSSGTSGKETQYF.